The rows below give T cell receptor beta chains drawn from one sample of a study of T cells in Graves' hyperthyroidism and ophthalmopathy. TCRdb re-called the multiplex PCR reads through MiXCR, storing one row per CDR3 protein. The table shows approximately 590,000 distinct CDR3 sequences, with approximately 14% occurring only once. The material sequenced was blood. The receptors were sampled from a woman in her 30s with Graves' hyperthyroidism. Each CDR3 is given with its conserved first and last residue. D genes are given only for firm matches. Some rows mark clone size as missing; the rest say once, few, many or name a class of expanded clone.

J gene | clone size | V gene | D gene | CDR3 protein | CDR3 DNA
TRBJ1-5 | many | TRBV3-1 | TRBD1 | CASSQDVGTGNQPQHF | TGTGCCAGCAGCCAAGATGTCGGGACAGGGAATCAGCCCCAGCATTTT
TRBJ2-1 | . | TRBV4-1 | TRBD2 | CASSQDVLAGPPGGYNEQFF | TGCGCCAGCAGCCAAGATGTCCTAGCGGGGCCCCCCGGGGGCTACAATGAGCAGTTCTTC
TRBJ1-1 | many | TRBV20-1 | . | CSARGGLDTEAFF | TGCAGTGCTAGGGGTGGACTGGACACTGAAGCTTTCTTT
TRBJ2-7 | many | TRBV28 | TRBD1 | CASSITGGTYEQYF | TGTGCCAGCAGTATAACAGGGGGTACCTACGAGCAGTACTTC
TRBJ2-7 | . | TRBV27 | . | CASSYNRDGPYEQYF | TGTGCCAGCAGTTATAACCGGGACGGACCCTACGAGCAGTACTTC
TRBJ2-5 | . | TRBV6-1 | . | CASSHPEETQYF | TGTGCCAGCAGTCACCCTGAAGAGACCCAGTACTTC
TRBJ1-6 | . | TRBV10-3 | . | CAISGRRVDSPLHF | TGTGCCATCAGTGGACGGAGGGTGGATTCACCCCTCCACTTT
TRBJ2-1 | few | TRBV7-6 | . | CASSLVVQGWGEQFF | TGTGCCAGCAGCTTAGTGGTCCAGGGGTGGGGTGAGCAGTTCTTC
TRBJ2-1 | many | TRBV5-1 | TRBD2 | CASSLTIISGVSWFF | TGCGCCAGCAGCTTGACGATCATTAGCGGGGTTAGTTGGTTCTTC
TRBJ2-7 | . | TRBV7-3 | TRBD2 | CASSQTSGPPYEQYF | TGTGCCAGCAGCCAGACTAGCGGGCCCCCCTACGAGCAGTACTTC
TRBJ2-2 | many | TRBV18 | . | CASSRGGEGTGELFF | TGTGCCAGCTCACGCGGAGGAGAAGGCACCGGGGAGCTGTTTTTT
TRBJ2-3 | . | TRBV4-1 | TRBD2 | CASNQVGGSTDTQYF | TGCGCCAGCAACCAAGTGGGGGGGAGCACAGATACGCAGTATTTT
TRBJ1-6 | many | TRBV7-2 | . | CASSQYDRRPLHF | TGTGCCAGCAGCCAATACGACAGGCGACCCCTCCACTTT
TRBJ2-1 | few | TRBV28 | TRBD2 | CASSSPLAGVTNEQFF | TGTGCCAGCAGTTCCCCCCTAGCGGGAGTGACCAATGAGCAGTTCTTC
TRBJ1-5 | few | TRBV15 | TRBD1 | CATSREGQEPQHF | TGTGCCACCAGCAGAGAAGGACAGGAGCCCCAGCATTTT
TRBJ2-5 | few | TRBV20-1 | . | CSASTAAQYF | TGCAGTGCCAGCACCGCCGCCCAGTACTTC
TRBJ2-1 | many | TRBV5-6 | TRBD2 | CASRRLAGYNEQFF | TGTGCCAGCCGGCGACTAGCGGGTTACAATGAGCAGTTCTTC
TRBJ2-1 | few | TRBV6-1 | . | CASTGTGVAVYEQFF | TGTGCCAGCACCGGGACGGGGGTTGCGGTGTATGAGCAGTTCTTC
TRBJ2-5 | few | TRBV5-1 | . | CASSYTVQRYQETQYF | TGCGCCAGCAGCTACACCGTTCAGAGGTACCAAGAGACCCAGTACTTC
TRBJ1-5 | many | TRBV3-1 | TRBD1 | CASSHSQGASQPQHF | TGTGCCAGCAGCCATTCTCAGGGGGCGAGTCAGCCCCAGCATTTT
TRBJ2-3 | many | TRBV5-5 | TRBD2 | CASSLFGLAGPGETDTQYF | TGTGCCAGCAGCCTTTTCGGGTTAGCGGGACCTGGGGAGACAGATACGCAGTATTTT
TRBJ1-4 | many | TRBV12-3/TRBV12-4 | . | CASSLDREKLFF | TGTGCCAGCAGTTTAGACAGGGAAAAACTGTTTTTT
TRBJ2-1 | many | TRBV11-3 | TRBD2 | CASSLGGRSEQFF | TGTGCCAGCAGCTTAGGCGGGAGGTCTGAGCAGTTCTTC
TRBJ2-1 | once | TRBV6-1 | TRBD2 | CASSDSGRATGEQFF | TGTGCCAGCAGTGATAGCGGGAGGGCAACCGGGGAGCAGTTCTTC
TRBJ1-1 | . | TRBV5-1 | . | CASYGEGVAATEAFF | TGCGCCAGCTATGGGGAGGGGGTGGCGGCCACTGAAGCTTTCTTT
TRBJ2-1 | many | TRBV10-3 | TRBD2 | CAISGGLADYNEQFF | TGTGCCATCAGCGGAGGACTAGCGGACTACAATGAGCAGTTCTTC
TRBJ2-2 | many | TRBV3-1 | . | CASSQTTVNTGELFF | TGTGCCAGCAGCCAAACGACTGTGAACACCGGGGAGCTGTTTTTT
TRBJ2-1 | . | TRBV10-3 | . | CAISATQGRSYNEQFF | TGTGCCATCAGTGCTACACAGGGTCGCTCCTACAATGAGCAGTTCTTC
TRBJ2-3 | many | TRBV6-1 | TRBD1 | CASRGPGQGISTQYF | TGTGCCAGCAGGGGACCGGGACAGGGTATTTCTACGCAGTATTTT
TRBJ2-7 | many | TRBV2 | TRBD1 | CASTRDRGYEQYF | TGTGCCAGCACCCGGGACAGGGGTTACGAGCAGTACTTC
TRBJ2-3 | . | TRBV29-1 | . | CSVDHTQYF | TGCAGCGTTGATCATACGCAGTATTTT
TRBJ1-5 | . | TRBV7-9 | . | CASSLGTGHGGDQPQHF | TGTGCCAGCAGCTTAGGGACCGGACACGGGGGGGATCAGCCCCAGCATTTT
TRBJ2-3 | few | TRBV20-1 | . | CSASFPVTDTQYF | TGCAGTGCTAGTTTCCCGGTCACAGATACGCAGTATTTT
TRBJ1-5 | . | TRBV7-9 | . | CASSPAQGAQHF | TGTGCCAGCAGCCCAGCCCAAGGGGCCCAGCATTTT
TRBJ1-5 | many | TRBV28 | . | CASSFEQGGNQPQHF | TGTGCCAGCAGTTTTGAACAGGGAGGCAATCAGCCCCAGCATTTT
TRBJ2-3 | many | TRBV28 | TRBD2 | CASSSFRGGRPHTSTDTQYF | TGTGCCAGCAGTTCCTTCCGCGGCGGGAGACCCCACACTAGCACAGATACGCAGTATTTT
TRBJ2-2 | many | TRBV12-3/TRBV12-4 | . | CASSLEHMNTGELFF | TGTGCCAGCAGTTTGGAACACATGAACACCGGGGAGCTGTTTTTT
TRBJ2-7 | few | TRBV6-1 | . | CASSRGRAAYEQYF | TGTGCCAGCAGCCGTGGAAGGGCAGCCTACGAGCAGTACTTC
TRBJ2-5 | many | TRBV7-2 | TRBD1 | CASSSDRGQETQYF | TGTGCCAGCAGCTCAGACAGGGGCCAAGAGACCCAGTACTTC
TRBJ2-5 | . | TRBV2 | TRBD1 | CASRVTGAETQYF | TGTGCCAGCAGAGTAACAGGGGCCGAGACCCAGTACTTC
TRBJ1-6 | many | TRBV12-3/TRBV12-4 | . | CASKGGESPLHF | TGTGCCAGCAAGGGGGGTGAATCACCCCTCCACTTT
TRBJ2-3 | . | TRBV27 | . | CASSSTPAADTQYF | TGTGCCAGCAGTTCTACCCCGGCGGCAGATACGCAGTATTTT
TRBJ2-2 | few | TRBV18 | TRBD2 | CASSPSIAGGTGELFF | TGTGCCAGCTCACCATCCATAGCGGGCGGGACCGGGGAGCTGTTTTTT
TRBJ2-7 | once | TRBV27 | . | CASRDFFRAGEQYF | TGTGCCAGCAGGGACTTTTTCAGGGCGGGCGAGCAGTACTTC
TRBJ2-7 | . | TRBV6-1 | . | CASRPIGVNLPYEQYF | TGTGCCAGCAGACCTATTGGGGTAAATTTACCCTACGAGCAGTACTTC
TRBJ1-5 | many | TRBV12-3/TRBV12-4 | . | CASSFGEGGQPQHF | TGTGCCAGCAGTTTCGGGGAAGGCGGGCAGCCCCAGCATTTT
TRBJ2-5 | . | TRBV5-5 | . | CASSLDLRVQETQYF | TGTGCCAGCAGCCTGGACCTGAGGGTACAAGAGACCCAGTACTTC
TRBJ2-7 | few | TRBV4-2 | TRBD2 | CASSQGVELAGVYEQYF | TGTGCCAGCAGCCAAGGGGTGGAACTAGCGGGAGTCTACGAGCAGTACTTC
TRBJ2-2 | many | TRBV7-9 | . | CASSLFRNTGELFF | TGTGCCAGCAGCTTATTTCGGAACACCGGGGAGCTGTTTTTT
TRBJ2-3 | many | TRBV10-3 | . | CAISGGVTDTQYF | TGTGCCATCAGTGGGGGGGTCACAGATACGCAGTATTTT
TRBJ1-1 | few | TRBV5-1 | TRBD1 | CASSNRDRGPGTEAFF | TGCGCCAGCAGCAACCGGGACAGGGGGCCGGGCACTGAAGCTTTCTTT
TRBJ1-3 | few | TRBV11-2 | . | CASSPGWGYSGNTIYF | TGTGCCAGCAGCCCCGGGTGGGGTTATTCTGGAAACACCATATATTTT
TRBJ2-7 | many | TRBV27 | . | CASSFAGQLYEQYF | TGTGCCAGCAGTTTCGCGGGACAACTCTACGAGCAGTACTTC
TRBJ1-2 | . | TRBV12-5 | . | CASGLTGRPYGYTF | TGTGCTAGTGGTTTGACAGGACGCCCCTATGGCTACACCTTC
TRBJ2-1 | few | TRBV20-1 | TRBD1 | CSARRGQGRSYNEQFF | TGCAGTGCTAGACGCGGACAGGGAAGATCCTACAATGAGCAGTTCTTC
TRBJ1-2 | few | TRBV4-1 | . | CASSPRIARLDGYTF | TGCGCCAGCAGCCCTCGTATCGCGCGATTAGATGGCTACACCTTC
TRBJ2-5 | many | TRBV6-1 | . | CASSFLTPNQETQYF | TGTGCCAGCAGTTTCCTCACACCGAACCAAGAGACCCAGTACTTC
TRBJ2-1 | few | TRBV6-1 | TRBD2 | CASNLAGGPVSYNEQFF | TGTGCCAGCAATCTAGCGGGAGGGCCTGTATCCTACAATGAGCAGTTCTTC
TRBJ2-7 | . | TRBV20-1 | TRBD2 | CSAWDYHLTYEQYF | TGCAGTGCTTGGGACTACCACCTTACGTACGAGCAGTACTTC